The rows below give T cell receptor beta chains drawn from one sample of a study of T cell responses to AZD1222 COVID-19 vaccine. Method: immunoSEQ multiplex PCR; TCRdb's copy keeps in-frame clones and lacks some. The profile shows 90,000 to 120,000 clones, roughly 90% of them singletons. The material sequenced was peripheral blood, taken on day 0 of AZD1222 vaccination. Every receptor here comes from an adult in good health. CDR3s include the opening cysteine and the closing phenylalanine or tryptophan. D genes are given only for firm matches. Only some rows state a clone size, as once, few, many or a class for expanded clones.

TRBD1	.	TRBV28	TRBJ2-2	CASTTTGANTGELFF	TGTGCCAGCACCACCACAGGGGCGAACACCGGGGAGCTGTTTTTT
.	.	TRBV28	TRBJ1-6	CASSLRQGINSPLHF	TGTGCCAGCAGTCTCCGACAAGGCATCAATTCACCCCTCCACTTT
.	once	TRBV5-8	TRBJ1-2	CASSLIGRAPYGYTF	TGTGCCAGCAGCTTGATAGGCAGAGCCCCCTATGGCTACACCTTC
TRBD1	.	TRBV11-3	TRBJ1-4	CASSLGQGGGNEKLFF	TGTGCCAGCAGCTTAGGACAAGGGGGCGGTAATGAAAAACTGTTTTTT
TRBD1	.	TRBV28	TRBJ2-7	CASSSAGTVPYEQYF	TGTGCCAGCAGTTCCGCCGGGACAGTCCCCTACGAGCAGTACTTC
.	.	TRBV19	TRBJ1-1	CASSWEGLAPNTEAFF	TGTGCCAGTAGTTGGGAGGGGTTGGCCCCCAACACTGAAGCTTTCTTT
TRBD2	once	TRBV9	TRBJ2-1	CASSESGRSNEQFF	TGTGCCAGCAGCGAGAGCGGGAGATCCAATGAGCAGTTCTTC
.	.	TRBV3-1/TRBV3-2	TRBJ1-6	CASSQGAALHF	TGTGCCAGCAGCCAAGGAGCGGCCCTCCACTTT
.	.	TRBV7-3	TRBJ2-7	CASSLDQGGSYEQYF	TGTGCCAGCAGCTTAGACCAGGGGGGCTCCTACGAGCAGTACTTC
.	.	TRBV28	TRBJ1-2	CASSLNGGIGGYTF	TGTGCCAGCAGTTTAAATGGGGGGATAGGGGGCTACACCTTC
.	.	TRBV30	TRBJ1-5	CAWSGDQPQHF	TGTGCCTGGAGTGGGGATCAGCCCCAGCATTTT
.	few	TRBV6-2/TRBV6-3	TRBJ1-5	CASSPPGHRSNQPQHF	TGTGCCAGCAGTCCCCCCGGACACCGGTCCAATCAGCCCCAGCATTTT
TRBD2	.	TRBV7-2	TRBJ2-2	CASSPASGIKGTGELFF	TGTGCCAGCAGCCCGGCTAGCGGGATAAAGGGCACCGGGGAGCTGTTTTTT
.	.	TRBV5-4	TRBJ1-1	CASSLLTDTEAFF	TGTGCCAGCAGCTTGTTAACAGACACTGAAGCTTTCTTT
TRBD1	.	TRBV7-2	TRBJ1-5	CASSLVPGGLNQPQHF	TGTGCCAGCAGCTTAGTCCCAGGGGGCCTCAATCAGCCCCAGCATTTT
TRBD1	.	TRBV7-2	TRBJ1-1	CASSVDRVQAFF	TGTGCCAGCAGTGTAGACAGGGTGCAAGCTTTCTTT
.	once	TRBV7-9	TRBJ2-3	CASSSVLTVDTQYF	TGTGCCAGCAGTAGCGTCCTGACGGTAGATACGCAGTATTTT
.	.	TRBV6-5	TRBJ2-1	CASSSRVGTHNEQFF	TGTGCCAGCAGTTCCAGGGTGGGGACACACAATGAGCAGTTCTTC
.	.	TRBV7-3	TRBJ2-1	CASSSEPQGGNEQFF	TGTGCCAGCAGCTCAGAACCCCAGGGTGGGAATGAGCAGTTCTTC
.	.	TRBV7-2	TRBJ2-7	CASSFSSREQYF	TGTGCCAGCAGCTTTAGTAGCCGGGAGCAGTACTTC
TRBD1	.	TRBV27	TRBJ1-1	CASSLWAGGTEAFF	TGTGCCAGCAGTTTATGGGCAGGGGGCACTGAAGCTTTCTTT
.	.	TRBV30	TRBJ1-5	CAWSAGVGNQPQHF	TGTGCCTGGAGTGCGGGGGTGGGCAATCAGCCCCAGCATTTT
TRBD2	.	TRBV5-1	TRBJ2-1	CASTSSGNYNEQFF	TGCGCCAGCACCTCTAGCGGAAATTACAATGAGCAGTTCTTC
TRBD2	.	TRBV7-3	TRBJ2-1	CASSLEPGLAGGPSYEQFF	TGTGCCAGCAGCTTAGAGCCGGGACTAGCGGGAGGGCCTAGTTATGAGCAGTTCTTC
.	.	TRBV15	TRBJ1-1	CATSSQGWTEAFF	TGTGCCACCAGCAGTCAGGGTTGGACTGAAGCTTTCTTT
.	.	TRBV7-9	TRBJ2-3	CASSLRTGAGTDTQYF	TGTGCCAGCAGCTTAAGGACTGGGGCCGGCACAGATACGCAGTATTTT
TRBD1	.	TRBV28	TRBJ1-2	CASSQPGQSPNYGYTF	TGTGCCAGCAGCCAACCGGGACAGTCTCCAAACTATGGCTACACCTTC
.	.	TRBV4-2	TRBJ2-3	CASSPPGYVSSADTQYF	TGTGCCAGCAGCCCACCGGGGTATGTCTCGAGTGCAGATACGCAGTATTTT
.	.	TRBV3-1/TRBV3-2	TRBJ1-2	CASSLGLPGWGTVYYGYTF	TGTGCCAGCAGCCTCGGGCTCCCAGGGTGGGGGACGGTGTATTATGGCTACACCTTC
.	once	TRBV6-2/TRBV6-3	TRBJ1-6	CASSYLGTTNSPLHF	TGTGCCAGCAGTTACCTGGGTACTACGAATTCACCCCTCCACTTT
.	.	TRBV12-3/TRBV12-4	TRBJ1-1	CASSPDSNTEAFF	TGTGCCAGCAGTCCGGATAGCAACACTGAAGCTTTCTTT
.	.	TRBV19	TRBJ2-1	CASSFRDTYNEQFF	TGTGCCAGTAGTTTCCGGGACACCTACAATGAGCAGTTCTTC
.	.	TRBV30	TRBJ2-2	CAWSVSGRKTGELFF	TGTGCCTGGAGCGTCAGCGGTAGAAAGACCGGGGAGCTGTTTTTT
TRBD2	.	TRBV5-4	TRBJ2-3	CASSPGTSGRALDTQYF	TGTGCCAGCAGTCCTGGGACTAGCGGGAGGGCCCTGGATACGCAGTATTTT
TRBD2	.	TRBV28	TRBJ2-1	CASSFEASGKDEQFF	TGTGCCAGCAGTTTCGAGGCTAGCGGGAAAGATGAGCAGTTCTTC
TRBD2	.	TRBV28	TRBJ2-7	CASSSSAGGLREQYF	TGTGCCAGCAGTTCCTCGGCGGGAGGGCTTCGAGAGCAGTACTTC
TRBD2	few	TRBV3-1/TRBV3-2	TRBJ2-7	CASSQDAGGQRAEQYF	TGTGCCAGCAGCCAAGATGCGGGAGGGCAAAGAGCCGAGCAGTACTTC
.	.	TRBV19	TRBJ1-2	CASSIGDRRGGYTF	TGTGCCAGTAGTATAGGGGACCGCCGCGGTGGCTACACCTTC
TRBD2	.	TRBV7-6	TRBJ2-1	CASSLVWSGTSGTNNEQFF	TGTGCCAGCAGCTTAGTCTGGAGCGGGACTAGCGGGACAAACAATGAGCAGTTCTTC
TRBD1	.	TRBV18	TRBJ1-3	CASSPGTAGNTIYF	TGTGCCAGCTCACCTGGGACAGCTGGAAACACCATATATTTT
.	.	TRBV7-9	TRBJ1-3	CASSNLEGSGNTIYF	TGTGCCAGCAGCAACCTCGAGGGTTCTGGAAACACCATATATTTT
TRBD1	.	TRBV28	TRBJ1-4	CASSLQGGGEKLFF	TGTGCCAGCAGCTTACAGGGGGGGGGCGAAAAACTGTTTTTT
TRBD1	.	TRBV7-9	TRBJ2-7	CASSLRGTDLEQYF	TGTGCCAGCAGCTTAAGGGGGACAGACTTGGAGCAGTACTTC
.	.	TRBV6-4	TRBJ1-1	CASSPNLNTEAFF	TGTGCCAGCAGTCCCAACCTGAACACTGAAGCTTTCTTT
.	.	TRBV30	TRBJ1-4	CAWRDIQGMGEKLFF	TGTGCCTGGCGCGATATACAGGGTATGGGTGAAAAACTGTTTTTT
.	.	TRBV14	TRBJ2-3	CASSQDGPWAGTDTQYF	TGTGCCAGCAGCCAAGACGGACCGTGGGCTGGCACAGATACGCAGTATTTT
TRBD1	.	TRBV30	TRBJ1-1	CAWSMKGASRSEAFF	TGTGCCTGGAGTATGAAGGGGGCAAGTAGGTCTGAAGCTTTCTTT
.	.	TRBV28	TRBJ1-4	CASSLVSTPGHEKLFF	TGTGCCAGCAGTTTAGTTTCCACTCCTGGGCATGAAAAACTGTTTTTT
.	.	TRBV4-3	TRBJ2-5	CASSQEGETTQYF	TGCGCCAGCAGCCAAGAAGGGGAAACGACCCAGTACTTC
.	.	TRBV4-2	TRBJ2-6	CASSQDGDSGANVLTF	TGTGCCAGCAGCCAAGATGGTGACTCTGGGGCCAACGTCCTGACTTTC
.	.	TRBV5-1	TRBJ1-1	CASSSFGDTEAFF	TGCGCCAGCAGCTCCTTTGGGGACACTGAAGCTTTCTTT
.	few	TRBV7-3	TRBJ2-4	CASSSDGTAKNIQYF	TGTGCCAGCAGCTCCGACGGGACAGCCAAAAACATTCAGTACTTC
.	once	TRBV10-1	TRBJ1-5	CASSGTRWSNQPQHF	TGCGCCAGCAGTGGAACCAGGTGGAGCAATCAGCCCCAGCATTTT
.	.	TRBV5-1	TRBJ2-7	CASSEYYEQYF	TGCGCCAGCAGCGAATACTACGAGCAGTACTTC
.	few	TRBV7-9	TRBJ2-1	CASSPMETGQFF	TGTGCCAGCAGCCCGATGGAGACAGGACAGTTCTTC
.	.	TRBV27	TRBJ2-3	CASSFKQARTDTQYF	TGTGCCAGCAGTTTCAAACAGGCCCGCACAGATACGCAGTATTTT
TRBD2	.	TRBV19	TRBJ2-2	CASQGLAGVNTGELFF	TGTGCCAGCCAGGGACTAGCGGGAGTTAACACCGGGGAGCTGTTTTTT
TRBD1	few	TRBV4-1	TRBJ1-1	CASSQGADETGPTEAFF	TGCGCCAGCAGCCAAGGCGCCGACGAGACAGGGCCAACTGAAGCTTTCTTT
TRBD2	.	TRBV4-2	TRBJ2-3	CASSPGRGTTSGSADTQYF	TGTGCCAGCAGCCCAGGAAGGGGGACGACTAGCGGGAGTGCGGATACGCAGTATTTT